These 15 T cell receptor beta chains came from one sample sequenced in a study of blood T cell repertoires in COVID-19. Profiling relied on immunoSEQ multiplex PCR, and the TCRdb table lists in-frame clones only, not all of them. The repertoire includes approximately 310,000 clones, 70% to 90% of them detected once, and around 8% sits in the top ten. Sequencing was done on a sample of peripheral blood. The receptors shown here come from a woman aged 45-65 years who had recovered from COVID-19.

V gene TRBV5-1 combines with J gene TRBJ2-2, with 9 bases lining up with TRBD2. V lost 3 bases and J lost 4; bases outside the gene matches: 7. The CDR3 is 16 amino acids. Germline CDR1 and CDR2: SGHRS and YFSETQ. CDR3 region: CASSSLAGLGTGELFF. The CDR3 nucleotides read TGCGCCAGCAGCTCGCTAGCGGGGTTGGGCACCGGGGAGCTGTTTTTT.

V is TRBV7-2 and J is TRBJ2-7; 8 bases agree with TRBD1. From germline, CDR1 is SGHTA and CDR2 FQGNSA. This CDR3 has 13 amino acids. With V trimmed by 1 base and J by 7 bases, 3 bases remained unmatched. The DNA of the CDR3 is TGTGCCAGCAGCTTAGACAGGGGGTTAGAGCAGTACTTC. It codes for CASSLDRGLEQYF.

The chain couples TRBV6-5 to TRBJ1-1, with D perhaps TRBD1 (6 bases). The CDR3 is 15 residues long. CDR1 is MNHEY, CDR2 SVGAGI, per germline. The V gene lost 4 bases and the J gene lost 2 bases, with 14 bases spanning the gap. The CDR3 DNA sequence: TGTGCCAGCAGTTCCTACAGGGTGGGTAACACTGAAGCTTTCTTT. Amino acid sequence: CASSSYRVGNTEAFF.

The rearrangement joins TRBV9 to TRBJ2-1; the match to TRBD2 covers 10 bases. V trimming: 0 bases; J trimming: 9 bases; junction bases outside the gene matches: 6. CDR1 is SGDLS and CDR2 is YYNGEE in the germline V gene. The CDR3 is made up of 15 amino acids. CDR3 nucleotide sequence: TGTGCCAGCAGCGTAGCGAGCGGGGGGGCCGGTGAGCAGTTCTTC. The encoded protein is CASSVASGGAGEQFF.

The DNA of the CDR3 is TGTGCCAGCAGCCAATCCCTAGCGGGGGGATTCTGGGAGCAGTTCTTC. This encodes CASSQSLAGGFWEQFF. The rearrangement links TRBV3-1 (or the pseudogene TRBV3-2) to TRBJ2-1; 11 bases are a match to TRBD2. Germline trimming cut 2 bases from V and 10 bases from J; bases unmatched to any gene: 10. The V gene's germline CDR1 is LGHDT and CDR2 YNNKEL (reference sequence). The CDR3 runs 16 residues.

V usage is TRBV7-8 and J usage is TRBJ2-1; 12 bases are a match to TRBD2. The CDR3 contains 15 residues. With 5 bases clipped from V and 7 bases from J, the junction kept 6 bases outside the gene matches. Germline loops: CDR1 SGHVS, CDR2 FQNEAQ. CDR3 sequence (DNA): TGTGCCAGCAGCCGGACTAGCGGGATGATAAATGAGCAGTTCTTC. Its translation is CASSRTSGMINEQFF.

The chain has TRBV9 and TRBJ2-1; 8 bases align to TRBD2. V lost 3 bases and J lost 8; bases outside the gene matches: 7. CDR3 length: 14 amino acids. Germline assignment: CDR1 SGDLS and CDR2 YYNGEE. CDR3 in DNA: TGTGCCAGCAGCGCCCTCGGGGGGGCCGATGAGCAGTTCTTC. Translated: CASSALGGADEQFF.

The CDR3 sequence: CASSYSPSGTNGNEQFF. The CDR3 DNA sequence: TGTGCCAGCAGTTACAGCCCTAGCGGGACTAACGGGAATGAGCAGTTCTTC. The genes are TRBV6-2 or TRBV6-3 and TRBJ2-1; TRBD2 matches 9 bases. CDR1 and CDR2 (germline): MNHEY, SVGEGT. Trimming removed 2 bases from V and 7 bases from J; junction bases left unmatched: 12. CDR3 size: 17 residues.

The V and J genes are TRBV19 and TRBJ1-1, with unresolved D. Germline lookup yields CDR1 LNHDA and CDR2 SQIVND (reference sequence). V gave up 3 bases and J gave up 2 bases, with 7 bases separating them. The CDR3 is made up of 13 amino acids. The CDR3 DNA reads TGTGCCAGTAGTATGGGCCCTAACACTGAAGCTTTCTTT. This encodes CASSMGPNTEAFF.

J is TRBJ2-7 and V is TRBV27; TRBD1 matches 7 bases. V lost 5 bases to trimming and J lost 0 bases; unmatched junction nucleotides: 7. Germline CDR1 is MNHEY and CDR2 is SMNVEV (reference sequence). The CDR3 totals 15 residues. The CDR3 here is CASSPLGTASYEQYF. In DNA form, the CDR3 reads TGTGCCAGCAGTCCCTTGGGGACAGCCTCCTACGAGCAGTACTTC.

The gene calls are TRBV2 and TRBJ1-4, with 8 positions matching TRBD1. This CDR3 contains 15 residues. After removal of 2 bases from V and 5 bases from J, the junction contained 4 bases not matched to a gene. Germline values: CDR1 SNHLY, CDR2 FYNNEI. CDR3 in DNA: TGTGCCAGCAGTGAACAGGGGGCCCGGAATGAAAAACTGTTTTTT. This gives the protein CASSEQGARNEKLFF.

The CDR3 bases are TGTGCCAGCAGCGCGAATAGCGGGAGTACAGATACGCAGTATTTT. Translation: CASSANSGSTDTQYF. This rearrangement joins TRBV5-4 to TRBJ2-3; TRBD2 matches at 9 bases. This CDR3 region has 15 residues. CDR1 and CDR2 (germline): SGHNT, YYREEE (reference sequence). The J segment lost 3 bases and the V segment lost 4 bases, leaving 6 bases of the junction unmatched. Looking up the rest from reference TRBV5-4 and TRBJ2-3 gives the full variable domain: ETGVTQSPTHLIKTRGQQVTLRCSSQSGHNTVSWYQQALGQGPQFIFQYYREEENGRGNFPPRFSGLQFPNYSSELNVNALELDDSALYLCASSANSGSTDTQYFGPGTRLTVL.

The CDR3 DNA reads TGTGCCACCAGCAGAGTTGCAGGGGGCGATCAGCCCCAGCATTTT. As protein: CATSRVAGGDQPQHF. This chain connects TRBV15 to TRBJ1-5, with 8 bases identical to TRBD1. The CDR3 spans 15 residues. V was clipped by 1 base and J by 5 bases; unmatched bases: 4. In germline, CDR1 is LNHNV, CDR2 YYDKDF (reference sequence).

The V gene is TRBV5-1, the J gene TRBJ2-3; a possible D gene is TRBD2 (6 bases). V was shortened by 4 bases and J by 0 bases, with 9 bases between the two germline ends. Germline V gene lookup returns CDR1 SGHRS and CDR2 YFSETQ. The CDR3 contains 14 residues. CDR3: CASSRSGSTDTQYF. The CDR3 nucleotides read TGCGCCAGCAGCCGAAGCGGGAGCACAGATACGCAGTATTTT.

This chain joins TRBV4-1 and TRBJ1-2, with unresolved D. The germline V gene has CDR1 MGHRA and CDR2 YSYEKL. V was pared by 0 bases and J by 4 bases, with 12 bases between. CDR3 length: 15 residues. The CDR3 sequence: CASSQDAVERYGYTF. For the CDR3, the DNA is TGCGCCAGCAGCCAAGATGCCGTAGAGCGCTATGGCTACACCTTC.